This T cell receptor beta chain was identified during a study of Tregs in tolerant kidney transplant recipients. TCRdb's copy holds only in-frame clones and misses some; the assay was immunoSEQ multiplex PCR. The data contain approximately 60,000 clones, around 82% of them seen just once; the ten biggest clones take up approximately 4.7%. Germline V gives CDR1 MGHRA, CDR2 YSYEKL. Between the trimmed V and J ends, which lost 4 bases and 2 bases, there was a span of 21 bases. The CDR3 length is 18 residues. This clone was detected only a few times. The genes are TRBV4-1 and TRBJ1-5, with D maybe TRBD1 (5 bases). Sequenced material: CD4+ T cells from blood. The sequence came from a human donor in good health. DNA of the CDR3: TGCGCCAGCAGCCCTCTGCCCCCCGGGACTGAGCGCAATCAGCCCCAGCATTTT. This encodes CASSPLPPGTERNQPQHF.